The 22 T cell receptor beta chains below were found in one sample sequenced in a study of identifying expanded T cells in peripheral blood. Produced via immunoSEQ multiplex PCR; TCRdb's table is partial and in-frame only. The repertoire consists of some 100,000 clones, with about 88% occurring once and the leading ten covering under 9%. The source material was blood. Receptors were obtained from a person between 18 and 75 years old in good health.

The chain couples TRBV19 to TRBJ1-1, with a weak D call TRBD1 (5 bases). CDR1 and CDR2 (germline): LNHDA, SQIVND (reference sequence). Trimming removed 7 bases from V and 11 bases from J, with 23 bases in between. This CDR3 has 14 residues. Here the CDR3 reads CASTELSGSSGAFF. The DNA of the CDR3 is TGTGCCAGTACCGAATTATCAGGGTCCTCGGGGGCTTTCTTT.

The chain has TRBV19 and TRBJ2-7; tentatively, D is TRBD1 (6 bases). There are 14 residues in the CDR3. V shed 6 bases and J shed 3 bases, with 15 bases lying between them. Germline V gives CDR1 LNHDA, CDR2 SQIVND (reference sequence). CDR3 coding DNA: TGTGCCAGTAGCCCACAGGGCGTCGTCTACGAGCAGTACTTC. Translated, it gives CASSPQGVVYEQYF.

The chain joins TRBV27 to TRBJ1-2; D is undetermined. This CDR3 spans 13 amino acids. The germline gives CDR1 MNHEY, CDR2 SMNVEV (reference sequence). Trimming removed 3 bases from V and 7 bases from J, with 12 bases in between. The CDR3 DNA reads as TGTGCCAGCAGTTTCTGGAACCGGGGTGGCTACACCTTC. Encoded protein: CASSFWNRGGYTF.

This clone was detected once. V usage is TRBV5-4 and J usage is TRBJ2-7; no reliable D call. CDR3 length equals 15 residues. Germline V CDR1 and CDR2: SGHNT, YYREEE (reference sequence). V lost 0 bases and J lost 1, with 11 bases in between. The CDR3 sequence: CASSLDSLNSYEQYF. The CDR3 nucleotides are TGTGCCAGCAGCTTGGACTCGCTGAATTCCTACGAGCAGTACTTC.

The chain uses TRBV6-6 and TRBJ1-6, with D unresolved. The CDR3 extends over 13 amino acids. Germline lookup yields CDR1 MNHNY and CDR2 SVGAGI (reference sequence). Trimming left V 6 bases short and J 7 bases short, with 10 bases between. CDR3 sequence (DNA): TGTGCCAGCAGGATACAAGGAAATTCACCCCTCCACTTT. Its protein product is CASRIQGNSPLHF.

The V gene is TRBV7-3, the J gene TRBJ2-1; D is perhaps TRBD1 (5 bases). Looked up from germline, CDR1 is SGHTA and CDR2 is FQGTGA. The CDR3 contains 12 residues. V was cut by 5 bases and J by 11 bases, with 13 bases left in between. CDR3 in amino acids: CASSPDSKKQFF. The CDR3, as DNA: TGTGCCAGCAGCCCCGACAGTAAGAAGCAGTTCTTC.

This chain uses TRBV5-1 with TRBJ2-5, with 10 bases identical to TRBD1. CDR3 size: 14 residues. Trimming took 0 bases from V and 11 from J; bases not matched to a gene: 7. CDR1 and CDR2 from the germline V gene are SGHRS and YFSETQ. The CDR3 bases are TGCGCCAGCAGCTTGGGACAGGGGGCGAGGGAGCAGTACTTC. This encodes CASSLGQGAREQYF.

The rearrangement links TRBV25-1 to TRBJ2-1; possibly TRBD2 for D (5 bases). Trimming took 3 bases from V and 4 from J, leaving 10 bases between them. Germline V CDR1 and CDR2: MGHDK, SYGVNS. The CDR3 contains 14 residues. CDR3 DNA sequence: TGTGCCAGCAGTGACCCAGGACTGTACAATGAGCAGTTCTTC. Encoded protein: CASSDPGLYNEQFF. Full variable domain (remainder filled in from reference TRBV25-1 and TRBJ2-1): EADIYQTPRYLVIGTGKKITLECSQTMGHDKMYWYQQDPGMELHLIHYSYGVNSTEKGDLSSESTVSRIRTEHFPLTLESARPSHTSQYLCASSDPGLYNEQFFGPGTRLTVL.

The rearrangement links TRBV30 to TRBJ2-2, with 8 nucleotides matching TRBD2. There are 17 residues in the CDR3. Germline CDR1 and CDR2: GTSNPN and SVGIG (reference sequence). The ends lost 0 bases at V and 0 bases at J; junction bases unmatched: 6. Here the CDR3 DNA reads TGTGCCTGGAGTGTTAACGGGCGGGGGGCGAACACCGGGGAGCTGTTTTTT. It yields the protein CAWSVNGRGANTGELFF.

The chain links TRBV11-3 to TRBJ2-5; 7 bases agree with TRBD2. J lost 2 bases, V lost 2 bases, and 5 bases had no gene match. Germline V CDR1 and CDR2: SGHNT, YENEEA. This CDR3 has 15 amino acids. CDR3: CASSLLRGVQETQYF. The CDR3 DNA sequence: TGTGCCAGCAGCTTACTTCGGGGGGTTCAAGAGACCCAGTACTTC. Drawing the rest from reference TRBV11-3 and TRBJ2-5, the complete variable domain is EAGVVQSPRYKIIEKKQPVAFWCNPISGHNTLYWYLQNLGQGPELLIRYENEEAVDDSQLPKDRFSAERLKGVDSTLKIQPAELGDSAVYLCASSLLRGVQETQYFGPGTRLLVL.

To note about this clone: At one end, the junction sequence differs from germline, possibly due to a read error. The chain has TRBV6-1 and TRBJ2-1; 10 nucleotides line up with TRBD2. The CDR3 is made up of 13 amino acids. CDR1 is MNHNS, CDR2 SASEGT, per germline. The DNA of the CDR3 is TGTGCCAGCAGTGATCCTAGCGGGAGTTTTTTGGTCTTC. It specifies CASSDPSGSFLVF.

J is TRBJ2-1 and V is TRBV2, with 11 nucleotides matching TRBD2. The V gene's germline CDR1 is SNHLY and CDR2 FYNNEI. With 6 bases clipped from V and 6 bases from J, the junction kept 4 bases outside the gene matches. This CDR3 comprises 14 residues. Here the CDR3 DNA reads TGTGCCAGCAGCCCCGGGACTAGCGGCAATGAGCAGTTCTTC. This codes for CASSPGTSGNEQFF.

For the CDR3, the DNA is TGTGCCAGCAGCCGACCAGGGGCCGGCGAGCAGTACTTC. Amino acids: CASSRPGAGEQYF. The chain has TRBV11-2 and TRBJ2-7; possibly TRBD1 for D (6 bases). Germline V lookup: CDR1 SGHAT, CDR2 FQNNGV. V shed 5 bases and J shed 6 bases, with 14 bases lying between them. This CDR3 spans 13 amino acids.

The chain couples TRBV19 to TRBJ2-7; perhaps TRBD1 as D (7 bases). The CDR3 is 18 amino acids. Germline-derived CDR1 and CDR2 are LNHDA and SQIVND (reference sequence). V lost 5 bases and J lost 0, with 23 bases in between. The CDR3 DNA reads as TGTGCCAGTAGTGCGCAGGTTGGAGGGGGCACTCTCTCCTACGAGCAGTACTTC. Its protein is CASSAQVGGGTLSYEQYF.

The chain recombines TRBV7-9 with TRBJ2-7; no clear D gene. The CDR3 sequence is 12 residues long. V lost 1 base and J 6 bases, leaving 7 bases between the germline ends. The germline V gene has CDR1 SEHNR and CDR2 FQNEAQ (reference sequence). The CDR3 sequence: CASSLESSEQYF. The CDR3 coding sequence is TGTGCCAGCAGCTTAGAGAGCTCCGAGCAGTACTTC.

The chain employs TRBV4-1 and TRBJ2-3, with 7 bases identical to TRBD1. The J segment lost 0 bases and the V segment lost 4 bases, leaving 4 bases of the junction unmatched. CDR3 length equals 15 residues. Germline V gene data show CDR1 as MGHRA and CDR2 as YSYEKL. CDR3 in DNA: TGCGCCAGCAGCCCCGGGACAGCTAGCACAGATACGCAGTATTTT. This gives the protein CASSPGTASTDTQYF.

This chain connects TRBV6-4 to TRBJ2-6; D is unresolved. Germline lookup yields CDR1 MRHNA and CDR2 SNTAGT. This CDR3 is 15 amino acids long. Trimming removed 1 base from V and 0 bases from J, with 4 bases in between. The CDR3 region has the DNA TGTGCCAGCAGTGACTTAACCTCTGGGGCCAACGTCCTGACTTTC. Amino acid sequence: CASSDLTSGANVLTF.

The chain links TRBV28 to TRBJ2-1, with D uncertain. This CDR3 comprises 13 residues. Trimming removed 5 bases from V and 7 bases from J, with 12 bases in between. Germline V gene sequence: CDR1 MDHEN, CDR2 SYDVKM. DNA for the CDR3: TGTGCCAGCAGTCTCATTGTTCCGAATGAGCAGTTCTTC. Translated: CASSLIVPNEQFF.

The chain recombines TRBV5-1 with TRBJ2-1; TRBD1 matches 7 bases. The germline gives CDR1 SGHRS, CDR2 YFSETQ. The J segment lost 0 bases and the V segment lost 4 bases, leaving 4 bases of the junction unmatched. CDR3 length: 15 residues. CDR3 sequence reads: CASSRGQSSYNEQFF. The CDR3 bases are TGCGCCAGCAGCCGGGGACAGTCCTCCTACAATGAGCAGTTCTTC. The whole variable domain, filled in from reference TRBV5-1 and TRBJ2-1, reads KAGVTQTPRYLIKTRGQQVTLSCSPISGHRSVSWYQQTPGQGLQFLFEYFSETQRNKGNFPGRFSGRQFSNSRSEMNVSTLELGDSALYLCASSRGQSSYNEQFFGPGTRLTVL.

This chain uses TRBV28 with TRBJ2-7; D is tentatively TRBD1 or TRBD2 (6 bases each). V was shortened by 3 bases and J by 0 bases, with 15 bases between the two germline ends. Germline CDR1 MDHEN, CDR2 SYDVKM. The CDR3 loop spans 16 amino acids. The CDR3 DNA follows: TGTGCCAGCAGTTTCACGGGGGCGGGAAGCTCCTACGAGCAGTACTTC. The encoded protein is CASSFTGAGSSYEQYF. The full variable domain, in which reference TRBV28 and TRBJ2-7 provide the parts outside the CDR3, is DVKVTQSSRYLVKRTGEKVFLECVQDMDHENMFWYRQDPGLGLRLIYFSYDVKMKEKGDIPEGYSVSREKKERFSLILESASTNQTSMYLCASSFTGAGSSYEQYFGPGTRLTVT.

This rearrangement joins TRBV30 to TRBJ2-2; 14 bases are shared with TRBD2. The V gene end was trimmed by 0 bases and the J gene end by 4 bases; junction bases not matched to a gene: 16. Germline lookup yields CDR1 GTSNPN and CDR2 SVGIG (reference sequence). The CDR3 covers 21 residues. CDR3: CAWSVRLAGGRSRVSTGELFF. CDR3 nucleotide sequence: TGTGCCTGGAGTGTACGACTAGCGGGGGGGCGCTCAAGGGTATCCACCGGGGAGCTGTTTTTT.

The chain joins TRBV15 to TRBJ2-5; tentatively, D is TRBD2 (6 bases). The J call may be in error: the DNA end matches TRBJ2-7 better. The CDR3 runs 12 residues. From germline, CDR1 is LNHNV and CDR2 YYDKDF (reference sequence). The chain's CDR3 is CATSMDYYEQYF. The CDR3 DNA follows: TGTGCCACCAGCATGGACTACTACGAGCAGTACTTC.